This T cell receptor (beta chain) derives from a study of T cell changes during pregnancy in multiple sclerosis. The count of this clone is one. The assay was immunoSEQ multiplex PCR, and TCRdb's table has in-frame clones only and misses some. The sample carries more than 80,000 clones, 90% to 95% recorded once. In germline, CDR1 is SGHTA, CDR2 FQGNSA. The trim removed 3 bases at V and 7 bases at J, leaving 4 bases unmatched. The CDR3 runs 14 residues. The TCR comes from a female donor with multiple sclerosis, enrolled in a pregnancy study. The chain is built from TRBV7-2 and TRBJ2-1; 9 bases are a match to TRBD2. Source: peripheral blood, taken in the second trimester of pregnancy. CDR3 loop: CASSLSSGTNEQFF. CDR3 nucleotides: TGTGCCAGCAGCTTGTCTAGCGGGACGAATGAGCAGTTCTTC.